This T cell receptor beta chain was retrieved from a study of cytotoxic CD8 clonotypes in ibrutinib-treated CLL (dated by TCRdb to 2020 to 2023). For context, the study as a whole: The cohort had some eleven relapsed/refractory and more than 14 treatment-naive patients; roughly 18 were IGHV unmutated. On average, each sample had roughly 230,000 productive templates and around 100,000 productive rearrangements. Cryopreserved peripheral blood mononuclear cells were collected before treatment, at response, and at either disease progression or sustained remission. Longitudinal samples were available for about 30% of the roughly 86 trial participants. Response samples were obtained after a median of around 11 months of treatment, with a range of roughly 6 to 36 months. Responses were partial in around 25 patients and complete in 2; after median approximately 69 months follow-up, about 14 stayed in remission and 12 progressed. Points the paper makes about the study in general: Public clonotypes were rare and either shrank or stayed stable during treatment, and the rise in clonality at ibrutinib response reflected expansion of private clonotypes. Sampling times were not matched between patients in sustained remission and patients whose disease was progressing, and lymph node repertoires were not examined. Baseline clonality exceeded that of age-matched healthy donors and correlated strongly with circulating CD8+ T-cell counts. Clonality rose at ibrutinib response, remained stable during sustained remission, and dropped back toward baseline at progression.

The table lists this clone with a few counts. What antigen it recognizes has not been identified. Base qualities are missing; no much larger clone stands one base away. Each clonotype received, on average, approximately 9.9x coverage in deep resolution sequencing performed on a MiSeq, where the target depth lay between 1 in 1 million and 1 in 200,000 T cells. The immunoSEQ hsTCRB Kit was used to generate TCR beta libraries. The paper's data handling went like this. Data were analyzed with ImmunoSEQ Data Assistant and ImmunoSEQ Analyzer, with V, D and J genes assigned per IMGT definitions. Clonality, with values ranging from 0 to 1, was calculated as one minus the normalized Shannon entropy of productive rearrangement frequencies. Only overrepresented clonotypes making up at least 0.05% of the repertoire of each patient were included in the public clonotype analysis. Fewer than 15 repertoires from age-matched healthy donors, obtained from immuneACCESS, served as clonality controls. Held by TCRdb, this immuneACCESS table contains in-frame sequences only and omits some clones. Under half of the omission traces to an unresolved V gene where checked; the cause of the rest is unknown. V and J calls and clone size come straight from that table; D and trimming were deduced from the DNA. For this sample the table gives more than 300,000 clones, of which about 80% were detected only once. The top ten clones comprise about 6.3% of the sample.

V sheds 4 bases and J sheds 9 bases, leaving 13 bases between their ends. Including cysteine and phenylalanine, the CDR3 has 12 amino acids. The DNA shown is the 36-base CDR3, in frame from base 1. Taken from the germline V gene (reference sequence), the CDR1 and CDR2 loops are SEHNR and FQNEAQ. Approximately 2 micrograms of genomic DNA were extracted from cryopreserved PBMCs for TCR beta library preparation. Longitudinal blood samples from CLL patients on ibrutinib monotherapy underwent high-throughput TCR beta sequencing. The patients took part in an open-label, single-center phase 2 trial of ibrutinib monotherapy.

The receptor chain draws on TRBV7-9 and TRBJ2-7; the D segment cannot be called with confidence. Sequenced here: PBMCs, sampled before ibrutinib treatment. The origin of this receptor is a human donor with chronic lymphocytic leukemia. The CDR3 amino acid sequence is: CASSSDSTGQYF. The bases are TGTGCCAGCAGCTCCGATAGCACCGGGCAGTACTTC.